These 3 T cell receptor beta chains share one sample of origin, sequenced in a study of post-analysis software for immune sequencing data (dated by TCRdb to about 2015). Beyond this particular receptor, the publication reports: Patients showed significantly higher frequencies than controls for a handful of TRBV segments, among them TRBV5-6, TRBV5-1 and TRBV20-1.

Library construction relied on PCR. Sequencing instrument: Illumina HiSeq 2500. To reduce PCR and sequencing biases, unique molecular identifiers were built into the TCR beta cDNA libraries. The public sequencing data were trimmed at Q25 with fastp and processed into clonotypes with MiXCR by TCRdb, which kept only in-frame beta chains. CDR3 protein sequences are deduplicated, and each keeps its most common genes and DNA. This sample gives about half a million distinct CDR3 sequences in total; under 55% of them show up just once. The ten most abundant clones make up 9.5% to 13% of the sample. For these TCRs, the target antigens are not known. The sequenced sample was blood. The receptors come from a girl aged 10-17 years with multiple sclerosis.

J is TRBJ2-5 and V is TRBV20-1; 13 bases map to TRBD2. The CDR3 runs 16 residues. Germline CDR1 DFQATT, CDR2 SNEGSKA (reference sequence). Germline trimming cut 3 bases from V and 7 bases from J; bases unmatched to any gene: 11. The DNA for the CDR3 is TGCAGTGCTAGCATTCCCGGACTAGCGGGAGATGGGACCCAGTACTTC. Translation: CSASIPGLAGDGTQYF.

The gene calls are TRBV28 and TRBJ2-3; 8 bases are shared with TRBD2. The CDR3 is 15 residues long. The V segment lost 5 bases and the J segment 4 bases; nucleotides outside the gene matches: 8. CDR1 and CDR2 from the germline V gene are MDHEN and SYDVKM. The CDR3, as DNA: TGTGCCAGCAGTCCCGTGCGGGGGGTCGCAGATACGCAGTATTTT. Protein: CASSPVRGVADTQYF.

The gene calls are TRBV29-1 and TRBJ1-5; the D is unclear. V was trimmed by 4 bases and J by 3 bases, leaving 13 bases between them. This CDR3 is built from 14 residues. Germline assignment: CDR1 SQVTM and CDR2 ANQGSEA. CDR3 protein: CSVANDRYNQPQHF. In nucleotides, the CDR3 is TGCAGCGTTGCGAACGACCGTTACAATCAGCCCCAGCATTTT.